This TCR beta chain was captured by sequencing in a study of CD8 T cells in ankylosing spondylitis. TCRdb reprocessed the 5' RACE reads with MiXCR, giving one entry per CDR3 protein. Of nearly 350,000 distinct CDR3 sequences in the sample, roughly 15% were seen once. Germline V lookup: CDR1 SGHRS, CDR2 YFSETQ. This CDR3 is built from 13 residues. Trimming removed 4 bases at V and 10 bases at J, with 17 bases between. The V call is TRBV5-1, the J call TRBJ1-1; D perhaps matches TRBD1 (6 bases). Sequencing was done on a sample of blood, either unsorted or a sorted T cell fraction (not recorded which). This TCR derives from a male donor with ankylosing spondylitis or in good health (not recorded which). CDR3: CASSPRDIALAFF. The CDR3 bases are TGCGCCAGCAGCCCCCGGGACATAGCTTTAGCTTTCTTT. Full variable domain (rest looked up from reference TRBV5-1 and TRBJ1-1): KAGVTQTPRYLIKTRGQQVTLSCSPISGHRSVSWYQQTPGQGLQFLFEYFSETQRNKGNFPGRFSGRQFSNSRSEMNVSTLELGDSALYLCASSPRDIALAFFGQGTRLTVV.